This record covers a single T cell receptor (beta chain). Its matching antigen is unknown. The data stem from a study of cytomegalovirus exposure and HLA in healthy donors. Primers for the PCR totalled 60 Vbeta and 13 Jbeta. Original methodology: Later, tens of millions of unique TCR beta chains were counted in an analysis, and some 10 million of them were shared. Here immunoSEQ multiplex PCR was the method, and the copy in TCRdb shows in-frame clones only, minus some. V and J calls plus clone size are reproduced from that table; the DNA served to infer D and trimming. This sample has tens of thousands of clones, with roughly 80% found just once. Germline-derived CDR1 and CDR2 are LNHDA and SQIVND (reference sequence). This CDR3 comprises 16 residues. V shed 3 bases and J shed 2 bases, with 17 bases lying between them. Regarding the study as a whole: Productive rates of about 90% or about 30% were seen for most TCR beta V segments in an earlier analysis. Accurate prediction of HLA-A and HLA-B alleles (for most subjects) was reportedly achieved from TCR beta sequences.

The chain couples TRBV19 to TRBJ2-7; D may be TRBD2 (5 bases). The sequencing sample was made of PBMCs. The clonotype was recovered from a woman between 35 and 50 years old in good health and CMV-seronegative. The CDR3 loop is CASSILLGSATYEQYF. CDR3 DNA sequence: TGTGCCAGTAGTATCCTCTTGGGTAGCGCTACCTACGAGCAGTACTTC.